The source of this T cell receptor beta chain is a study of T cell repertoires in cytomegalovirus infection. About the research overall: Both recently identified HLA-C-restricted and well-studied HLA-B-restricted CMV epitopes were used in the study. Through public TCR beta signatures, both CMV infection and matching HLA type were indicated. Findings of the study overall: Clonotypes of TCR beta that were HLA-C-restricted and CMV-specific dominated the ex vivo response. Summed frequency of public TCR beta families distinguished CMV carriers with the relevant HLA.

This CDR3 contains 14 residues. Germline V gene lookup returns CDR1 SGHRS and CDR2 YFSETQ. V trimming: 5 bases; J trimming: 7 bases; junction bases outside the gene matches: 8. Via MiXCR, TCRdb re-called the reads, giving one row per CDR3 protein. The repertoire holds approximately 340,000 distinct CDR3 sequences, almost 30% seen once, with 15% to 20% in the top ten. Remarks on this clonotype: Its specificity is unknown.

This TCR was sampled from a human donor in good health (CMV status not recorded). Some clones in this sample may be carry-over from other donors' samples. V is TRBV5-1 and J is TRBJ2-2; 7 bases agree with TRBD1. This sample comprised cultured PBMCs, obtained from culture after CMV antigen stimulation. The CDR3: CASRPQGEIGELFF. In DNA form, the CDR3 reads TGCGCCAGCAGACCTCAGGGGGAAATCGGGGAGCTGTTTTTT.